This T cell receptor beta chain derives from a study of blood T cell repertoires in COVID-19. Background on the study: The origin of the acute and convalescent COVID-19 samples was the United States, Italy and Spain. Nucleic acid was either cDNA or gDNA, and it came from T cells, B-cell-depleted T cells, or PBMCs.

The CDR3 sequence is 17 residues long. Germline V gives CDR1 SGHAT, CDR2 FQNNGV. With 0 bases removed from V and 6 bases from J, the gap between germline ends came to 20 bases. In the study's own analysis: Nucleated cell counts were estimated from reference gene primer amplification. The table came from immunoSEQ multiplex PCR; TCRdb's copy has only in-frame clones and leaves some out. That table gives V, J and clone size, and the DNA gave D and trimming. Among 100,000 or so clones listed, about four fifths were seen once. Sequenced: peripheral blood. The chain uses TRBV11-2 and TRBJ2-5, with D perhaps TRBD1 (6 bases). The receptor was isolated from a woman older than 75 with acute or convalescent COVID-19. The CDR3 DNA reads TGTGCCAGCAGCTTAGAGGGCAGGGGAGAGCTAAGGAAGACCCAGTACTTC. Residues: CASSLEGRGELRKTQYF.